This TCR beta chain was sequenced during a study of memory CD8 T cells in hepatitis C reinfection. Time point given: pre-reinfection, 55 to 20 weeks before reinfection detection. TCR sequencing was done directly ex vivo on sorted cells, without expansion in vitro. Control naive CD8 T cells came from a couple of donors at all three reinfection time points. Sequencing was performed with immunoSEQ multiplex PCR; in TCRdb, only in-frame clones are kept and a portion is missing. The sample records just over 50,000 clones, nearly 90% being singletons. The V and J ends lost 11 bases and 5 bases respectively, with 3 bases between them. The CDR3 runs to 8 residues. Germline V gene data show CDR1 as MNHEY and CDR2 as SMNVEV (reference sequence).

This clonotype was sampled from a man between 18 and 35 years old with hepatitis C virus infection. The sample comprised naive CD8+ T cells sorted from blood. V and J are TRBV27 and TRBJ2-5, with D hard to call. CDR3 residues: CAAETQYF. The CDR3 DNA reads TGTGCCGCGGAGACCCAGTACTTC.